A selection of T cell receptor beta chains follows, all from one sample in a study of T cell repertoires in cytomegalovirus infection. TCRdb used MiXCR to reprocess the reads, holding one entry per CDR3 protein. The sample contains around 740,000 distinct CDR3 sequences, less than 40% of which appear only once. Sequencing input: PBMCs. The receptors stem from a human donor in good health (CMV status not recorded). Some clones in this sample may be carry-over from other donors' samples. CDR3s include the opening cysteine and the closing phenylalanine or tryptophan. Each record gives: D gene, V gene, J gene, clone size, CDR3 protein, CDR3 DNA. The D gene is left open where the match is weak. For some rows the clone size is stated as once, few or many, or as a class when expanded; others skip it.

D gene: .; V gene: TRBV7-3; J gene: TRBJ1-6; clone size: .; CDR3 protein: CASIPGPAYNSPLHF; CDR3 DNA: TGTGCCAGCATCCCGGGTCCAGCCTATAATTCACCCCTCCACTTT
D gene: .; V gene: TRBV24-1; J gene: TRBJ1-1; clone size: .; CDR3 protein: CATSLGLNTEAFF; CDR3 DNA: TGTGCCACCAGTTTGGGTTTGAACACTGAAGCTTTCTTT
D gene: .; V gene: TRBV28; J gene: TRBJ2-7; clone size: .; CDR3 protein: CASSLYQGGGEQYF; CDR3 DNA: TGTGCCAGCAGTTTATACCAGGGGGGGGGCGAGCAGTACTTC
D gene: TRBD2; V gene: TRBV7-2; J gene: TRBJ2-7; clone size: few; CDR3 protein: CASSLVAGGPYEQYF; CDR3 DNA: TGTGCCAGCAGCTTAGTGGCGGGAGGGCCCTACGAGCAGTACTTC
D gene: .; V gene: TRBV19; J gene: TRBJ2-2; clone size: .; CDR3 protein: CASSIRGGLGELFF; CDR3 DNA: TGTGCCAGTAGTATTCGTGGGGGCCTCGGGGAGCTGTTTTTT
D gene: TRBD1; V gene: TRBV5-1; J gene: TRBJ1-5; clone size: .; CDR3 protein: CASSPTGHGGGQPQHF; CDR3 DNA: TGCGCCAGCAGCCCGACAGGGCATGGGGGTGGTCAGCCCCAGCATTTT
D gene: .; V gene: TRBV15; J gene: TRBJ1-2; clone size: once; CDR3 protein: CATSNPGRNYGYTF; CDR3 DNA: TGTGCCACCAGCAACCCAGGCCGGAACTATGGCTACACCTTC
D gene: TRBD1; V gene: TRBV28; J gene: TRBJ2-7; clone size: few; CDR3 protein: CASSTGGRSTYEQYF; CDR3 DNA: TGTGCCAGCAGTACAGGGGGCCGTTCTACCTACGAGCAGTACTTC
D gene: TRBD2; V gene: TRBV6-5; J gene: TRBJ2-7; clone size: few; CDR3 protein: CASSRLASVGEQYF; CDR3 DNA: TGTGCCAGCAGCCGACTAGCGTCGGTCGGCGAGCAGTACTTC
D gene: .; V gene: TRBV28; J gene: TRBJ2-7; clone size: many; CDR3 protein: CASSFIMGAVQYF; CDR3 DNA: TGTGCCAGCAGTTTTATTATGGGGGCAGTGCAGTACTTC
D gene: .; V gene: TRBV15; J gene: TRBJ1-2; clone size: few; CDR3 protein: CATSGGSYGYTF; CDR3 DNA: TGTGCCACCAGCGGGGGCTCCTATGGCTACACCTTC
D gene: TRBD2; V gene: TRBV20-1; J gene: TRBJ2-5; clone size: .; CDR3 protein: CSARDVAGGARETQYF; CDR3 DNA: TGCAGTGCTAGAGACGTCGCCGGGGGGGCCCGAGAGACCCAGTACTTC
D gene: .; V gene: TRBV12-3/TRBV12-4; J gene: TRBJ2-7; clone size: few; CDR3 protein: CASSGTRGFHEQYF; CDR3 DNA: TGTGCCAGCAGTGGGACCAGGGGTTTCCACGAGCAGTACTTC
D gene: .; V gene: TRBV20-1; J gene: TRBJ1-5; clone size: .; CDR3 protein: CSARDARGSNQPQHF; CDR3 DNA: TGCAGTGCTAGAGATGCCAGGGGCAGCAATCAGCCCCAGCATTTT
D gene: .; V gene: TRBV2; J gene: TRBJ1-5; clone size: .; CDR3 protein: CASSGYRQGNQPQHF; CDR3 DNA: TGTGCCAGCAGTGGGTACAGGCAAGGCAATCAGCCCCAGCATTTT
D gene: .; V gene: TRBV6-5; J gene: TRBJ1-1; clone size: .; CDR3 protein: CASSYSRAWNTEAFF; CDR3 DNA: TGTGCCAGCAGTTACTCCAGGGCGTGGAACACTGAAGCTTTCTTT
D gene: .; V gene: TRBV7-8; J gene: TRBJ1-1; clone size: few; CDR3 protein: CASSLDKSEAFF; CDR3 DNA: TGTGCCAGCAGCTTAGACAAGAGTGAAGCTTTCTTT
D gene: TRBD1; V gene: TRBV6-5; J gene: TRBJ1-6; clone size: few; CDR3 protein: CASSYSTGGSPLHF; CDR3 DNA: TGTGCCAGCAGTTACTCGACAGGGGGATCACCCCTCCACTTT
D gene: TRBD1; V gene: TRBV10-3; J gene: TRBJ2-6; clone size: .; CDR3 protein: CAISEKPGGSGANVLTF; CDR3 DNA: TGTGCCATCAGTGAGAAGCCAGGGGGTTCTGGGGCCAACGTCCTGACTTTC
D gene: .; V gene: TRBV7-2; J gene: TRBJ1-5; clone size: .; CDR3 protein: CASSSRESWQHQHF; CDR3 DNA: TGTGCCAGCTCCTCCAGGGAAAGTTGGCAGCACCAGCATTTT
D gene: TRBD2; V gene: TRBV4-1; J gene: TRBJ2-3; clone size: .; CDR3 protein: CASSQTSGYPRDTQYF; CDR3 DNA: TGCGCCAGCAGCCAAACTAGCGGGTACCCCAGAGATACGCAGTATTTT
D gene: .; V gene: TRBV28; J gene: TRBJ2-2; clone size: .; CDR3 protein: CASSLLGTSNTGELFF; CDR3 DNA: TGTGCCAGCAGTTTATTAGGGACCTCGAACACCGGGGAGCTGTTTTTT
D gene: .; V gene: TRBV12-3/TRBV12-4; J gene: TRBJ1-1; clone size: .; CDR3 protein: CASSPDRGVEAFF; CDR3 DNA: TGTGCCAGCAGTCCGGACCGGGGGGTTGAAGCTTTCTTT
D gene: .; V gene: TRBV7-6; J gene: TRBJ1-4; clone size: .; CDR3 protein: CASSRGTQGINEKLFF; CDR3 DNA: TGTGCCAGCAGCCGAGGTACCCAGGGTATTAACGAAAAACTGTTTTTT
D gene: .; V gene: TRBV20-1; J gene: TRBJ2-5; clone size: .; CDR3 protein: CSAKSRETQYF; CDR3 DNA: TGCAGTGCTAAATCGCGGGAGACCCAGTACTTC
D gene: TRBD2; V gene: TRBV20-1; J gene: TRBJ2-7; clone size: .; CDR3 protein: CSARPTSAGGEQYF; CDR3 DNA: TGCAGTGCTAGGCCCACATCTGCGGGAGGTGAGCAGTACTTC
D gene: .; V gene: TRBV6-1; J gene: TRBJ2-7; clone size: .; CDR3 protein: CASRYRDGAYEQYF; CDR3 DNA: TGTGCCAGCAGATACCGAGACGGAGCCTACGAGCAGTACTTC
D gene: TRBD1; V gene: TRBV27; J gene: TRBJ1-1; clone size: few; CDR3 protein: CASGTGLRTEAFF; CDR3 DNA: TGTGCCAGCGGGACAGGGCTGAGGACTGAAGCTTTCTTT
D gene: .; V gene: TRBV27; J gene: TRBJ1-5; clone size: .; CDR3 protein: CASSFTSDSNQPQHF; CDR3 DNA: TGTGCCAGCAGCTTCACAAGCGATAGCAATCAGCCCCAGCATTTT
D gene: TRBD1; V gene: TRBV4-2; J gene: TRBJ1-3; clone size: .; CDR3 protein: CASSQNRGRAGNTIYF; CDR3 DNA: TGTGCCAGCAGCCAAAACAGGGGAAGGGCCGGAAACACCATATATTTT
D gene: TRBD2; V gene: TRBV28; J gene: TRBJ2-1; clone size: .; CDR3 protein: CASTPSGGGNNEQFF; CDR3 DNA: TGTGCCAGCACCCCCTCCGGGGGGGGTAACAATGAGCAGTTCTTC
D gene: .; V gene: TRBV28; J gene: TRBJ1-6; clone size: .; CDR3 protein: CASSMAVAYNSPLHF; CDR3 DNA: TGTGCCAGCAGTATGGCAGTGGCCTATAATTCACCCCTCCACTTT
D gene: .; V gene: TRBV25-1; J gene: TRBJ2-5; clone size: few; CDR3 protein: CASSEYGGRKTQYF; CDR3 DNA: TGTGCCAGCAGTGAATACGGAGGGCGAAAGACCCAGTACTTC
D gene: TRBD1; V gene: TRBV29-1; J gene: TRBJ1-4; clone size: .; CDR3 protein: CSVGQGLTNEKLFF; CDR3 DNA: TGCAGCGTTGGACAGGGGCTGACTAATGAAAAACTGTTTTTT
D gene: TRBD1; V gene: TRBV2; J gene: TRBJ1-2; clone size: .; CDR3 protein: CASSEAGTGYGYTF; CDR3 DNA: TGTGCCAGCAGTGAGGCCGGGACAGGTTATGGCTACACCTTC
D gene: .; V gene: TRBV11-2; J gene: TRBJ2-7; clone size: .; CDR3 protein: CASSANPAGDYEQYF; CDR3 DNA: TGTGCCAGCAGCGCGAATCCAGCAGGGGATTACGAGCAGTACTTC
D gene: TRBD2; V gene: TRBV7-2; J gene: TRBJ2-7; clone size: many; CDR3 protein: CASSLASGRDPGYEQYF; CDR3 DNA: TGTGCCAGCAGCCTAGCCAGCGGGAGGGACCCGGGCTACGAGCAGTACTTC
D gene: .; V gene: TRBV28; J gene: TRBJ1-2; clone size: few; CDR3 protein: CASSFGTEIYGYTF; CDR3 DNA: TGTGCCAGCAGTTTTGGGACGGAGATCTATGGCTACACCTTC
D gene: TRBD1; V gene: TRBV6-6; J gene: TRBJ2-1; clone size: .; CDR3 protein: CASSYSWTGYNEQFF; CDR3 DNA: TGTGCCAGCAGTTACTCCTGGACAGGCTACAATGAGCAGTTCTTC
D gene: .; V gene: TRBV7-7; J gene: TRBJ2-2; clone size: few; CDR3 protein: CASSLARDWNTGELFF; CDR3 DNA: TGTGCTAGCAGCTTAGCAAGGGACTGGAACACCGGGGAGCTGTTTTTT
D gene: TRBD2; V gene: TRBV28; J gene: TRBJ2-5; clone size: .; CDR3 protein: CASSRAGSQETQYF; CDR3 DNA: TGTGCCAGCAGCCGAGCGGGGAGCCAAGAGACCCAGTACTTC
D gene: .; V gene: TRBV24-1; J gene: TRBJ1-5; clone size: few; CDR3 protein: CATSDPNQPQHF; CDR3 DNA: TGTGCCACCAGTGATCCCAATCAGCCCCAGCATTTT
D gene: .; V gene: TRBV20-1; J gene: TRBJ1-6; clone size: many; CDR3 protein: CSARDAGVLGGSPLHF; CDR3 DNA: TGCAGTGCTAGAGATGCGGGGGTCTTGGGCGGATCACCCCTCCACTTT
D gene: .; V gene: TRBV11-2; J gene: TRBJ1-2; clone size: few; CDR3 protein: CASSEFVRAPNYGYTF; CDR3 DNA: TGTGCCAGCAGCGAGTTCGTTAGGGCCCCTAACTATGGCTACACCTTC
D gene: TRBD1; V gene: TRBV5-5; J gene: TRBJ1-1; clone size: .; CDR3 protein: CASSLAPGQGIEAFF; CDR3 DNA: TGTGCCAGCAGCTTGGCTCCGGGACAGGGTATTGAAGCTTTCTTT
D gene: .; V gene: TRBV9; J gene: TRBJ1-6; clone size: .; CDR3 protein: CASSVEAGDSPLHF; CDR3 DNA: TGTGCCAGCAGCGTAGAAGCGGGGGATTCACCCCTCCACTTT
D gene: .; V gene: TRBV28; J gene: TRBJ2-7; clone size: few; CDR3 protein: CASSRRKEEQYF; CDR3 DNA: TGTGCCAGCAGCCGGCGAAAGGAAGAGCAGTACTTC
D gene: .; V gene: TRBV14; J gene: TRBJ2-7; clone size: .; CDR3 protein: CASSQVLGPYEQYF; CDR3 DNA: TGTGCCAGCAGCCAAGTTCTGGGGCCCTACGAGCAGTACTTC
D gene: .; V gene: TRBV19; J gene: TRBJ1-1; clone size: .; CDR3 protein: CASRPRRGKVFF; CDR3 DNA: TGTGCCAGTCGCCCTCGGAGGGGTAAAGTTTTCTTT
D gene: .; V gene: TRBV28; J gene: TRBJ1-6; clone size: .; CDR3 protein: CASSLETLSKNSPLHF; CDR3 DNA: TGTGCCAGCAGTTTAGAGACTCTTTCTAAAAATTCACCCCTCCACTTT